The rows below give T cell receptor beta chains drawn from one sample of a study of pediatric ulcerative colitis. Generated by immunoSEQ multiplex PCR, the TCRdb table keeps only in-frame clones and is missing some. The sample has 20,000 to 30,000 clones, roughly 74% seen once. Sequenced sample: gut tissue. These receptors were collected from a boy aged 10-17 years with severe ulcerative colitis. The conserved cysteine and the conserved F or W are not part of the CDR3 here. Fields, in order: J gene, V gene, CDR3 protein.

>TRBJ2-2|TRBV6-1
ASSEGGRQSGELF
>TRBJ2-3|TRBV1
TSSQGGTSGPTDTQY
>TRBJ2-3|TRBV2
ASSERSGGTDTQY
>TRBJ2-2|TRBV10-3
AISGTQYTGELF
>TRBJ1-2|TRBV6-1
ASSEYTGGSKANYGYT
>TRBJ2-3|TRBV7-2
ASSASTSSQY
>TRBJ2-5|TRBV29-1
SVDRGLPETQY
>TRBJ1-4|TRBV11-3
ASSLRPRATNEKLF
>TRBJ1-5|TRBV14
ASSHSQGVERQPQH
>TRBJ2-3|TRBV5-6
ASSSLADTQY
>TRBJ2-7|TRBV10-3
AISESGQGGLLYEQY
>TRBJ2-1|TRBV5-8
ASSFAGGPTLNEQF
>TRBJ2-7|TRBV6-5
ASSYSNLNEQY
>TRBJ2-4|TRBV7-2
ASSLEGGGSEIQY
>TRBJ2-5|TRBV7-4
ASSEKWGLDWGIQETQY
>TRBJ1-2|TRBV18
ASSPVEGNYGYT
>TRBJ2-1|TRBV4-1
ASSLGAYNEQF
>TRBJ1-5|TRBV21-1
ASLNNCNQPQH
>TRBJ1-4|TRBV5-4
ASRASGTGDEKLF
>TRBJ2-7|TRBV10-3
AISESSGQFHEQY
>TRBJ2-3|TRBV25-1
ASSDFGGTSTDTQY
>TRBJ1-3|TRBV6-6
ASSYVGSSGNTIY
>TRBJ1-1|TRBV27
ASSLSGGLGDAF
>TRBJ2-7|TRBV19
ASSILGGGAYEQY
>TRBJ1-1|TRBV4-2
ASSQVWMAEAF
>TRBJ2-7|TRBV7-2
ASSLGTSGRLYEQY
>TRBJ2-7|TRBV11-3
ASSYGRHYEQY
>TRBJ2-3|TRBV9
ASSARGELSDTQY
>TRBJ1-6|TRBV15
ATSRDRRTGRSPLH
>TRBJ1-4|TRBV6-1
ASSENKGMTNEKLF
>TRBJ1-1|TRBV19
ASSTRRNTEAF
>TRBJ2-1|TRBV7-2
ASSHGAAAYNEQF
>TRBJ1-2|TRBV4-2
ASSQGPRQGRDYGYT